These 28 T cell receptor beta chains came from one sample sequenced in a study of blood T cells in healthy people across ages. The authors ran a second PCR of about 6 to 12 cycles using a sample-barcoded 5' primer and a J-beta primer mix. One entry per CDR3 protein results from TCRdb running MiXCR on the 5' RACE reads. Of 700,000 or so distinct CDR3 sequences listed, around two fifths are singletons. Sequenced material: blood. All receptors derive from a man older than 75 in good health.

This clonotype has just a few counts. The V call is TRBV5-1, the J call TRBJ2-7; D may be TRBD2 (7 bases). The CDR3 length is 16 residues. Germline lookup yields CDR1 SGHRS and CDR2 YFSETQ. V gave up 7 bases and J gave up 3 bases, with 23 bases separating them. In nucleotides, the CDR3 is TGCGCCAGCGGACCCCAAGGGGGGGCGCTTAACTACGAGCAGTACTTC. Translated, it gives CASGPQGGALNYEQYF.

V gene TRBV6-5 combines with J gene TRBJ1-6, with 11 bases that match TRBD1. V lost 2 bases to trimming and J lost 7 bases; unmatched junction nucleotides: 1. The CDR3 sequence is 15 residues long. Germline V gene sequence: CDR1 MNHEY, CDR2 SVGAGI. CDR3 DNA sequence: TGTGCCAGCAGTTACGGGGACAGGGGGAATTCACCCCTCCACTTT. It encodes CASSYGDRGNSPLHF.

The V gene is TRBV10-3, the J gene TRBJ2-7, with D tentatively TRBD1 (5 bases). CDR3 length: 14 residues. Per germline, CDR1 ENHRY and CDR2 SYGVKD. V lost 5 bases, J lost 1 base, and 12 bases lay in between. The CDR3 protein is CAISPPDTSYEQYF. The CDR3 DNA is TGTGCCATCAGTCCCCCGGACACGTCCTACGAGCAGTACTTC.

This clonotype was detected only once. The J gene is TRBJ1-4, the V gene TRBV29-1; D not resolved. Germline CDR1 SQVTM, CDR2 ANQGSEA. Trimming stripped 7 bases from V and 4 bases from J, with 10 bases between. This CDR3 has 12 amino acids. DNA for the CDR3: TGCAGCGGTGGTTCTGTTAATGAAAAACTGTTTTTT. As protein: CSGGSVNEKLFF.

This clonotype appeared a few times. The rearrangement uses TRBV25-1 and TRBJ2-7, with a possible D match to TRBD1 (7 bases). V shed 4 bases and J shed 1 base, with 20 bases lying between them. The germline gives CDR1 MGHDK, CDR2 SYGVNS. This CDR3 spans 17 amino acids. CDR3 residues: CASSGGLRDSLSYEQYF. The CDR3 nucleotides are TGTGCCAGCAGTGGGGGACTCCGGGACAGCCTGTCCTACGAGCAGTACTTC.

The rearrangement links TRBV30 to TRBJ2-3; possibly TRBD1 or TRBD2 for D (5 bases each). The germline V and J ends were trimmed by 7 bases and 4 bases, with 18 bases remaining between them. Germline V CDR1 and CDR2: GTSNPN, SVGIG (reference sequence). CDR3 length: 14 residues. CDR3 sequence reads: CASKRQGASDTQYF. CDR3 in DNA: TGTGCCTCCAAGAGGCAGGGAGCATCAGATACGCAGTATTTT. Based on the CDR3 plus reference TRBV30 and TRBJ2-3, the full variable domain is SQTIHQWPATLVQPVGSPLSLECTVEGTSNPNLYWYRQAAGRGLQLLFYSVGIGQISSEVPQNLSASRPQDRQFILSSKKLLLSDSGFYLCASKRQGASDTQYFGPGTRLTVL.

This chain links TRBV4-3 with TRBJ2-6; no reliable D call. V gave up 4 bases and J gave up 3 bases, with 10 bases separating them. Germline assignment: CDR1 LGHNA and CDR2 YSLEER. This CDR3 has 15 amino acids. The CDR3 coding sequence is TGCGCCAGCAGCCGGGCAGGTGTTGGGGCCAACGTCCTGACTTTC. Translating gives CASSRAGVGANVLTF.

This sequence joins TRBV13 and TRBJ2-3; 7 positions agree with TRBD2. The CDR3 is 14 residues long. CDR1 and CDR2 from the germline V gene are PRHDT and FYEKMQ (reference sequence). Trimming at V came to 5 bases and at J to 4 bases, leaving 6 bases not matched to a gene. CDR3 protein: CASSPGLVPDTQYF. CDR3 DNA: TGTGCCAGCAGCCCTGGACTAGTCCCAGATACGCAGTATTTT.

There are many counts of this clonotype. This chain connects TRBV5-5 to TRBJ1-1; perhaps TRBD1 as D (5 bases). Germline V gives CDR1 SGHKS, CDR2 YYEKEE (reference sequence). The CDR3 spans 15 residues. Trimming took 6 bases from V and 1 from J, leaving 16 bases between them. CDR3 DNA: TGTGCCAGCATCCTCACCCCAGGGTCGAACACTGAAGCTTTCTTT. Its protein is CASILTPGSNTEAFF.

The rearrangement joins TRBV12-3 or TRBV12-4 to TRBJ2-1; 13 bases fit TRBD2. J was trimmed by 5 bases and V by 6 bases; bases with no gene match: 7. The length of the CDR3 is 16 residues. CDR3 bases: TGTGCCAGCAGATCGGGACTAGCGGGACTCAACAATGAGCAGTTCTTC. It is translated as CASRSGLAGLNNEQFF.

V usage is TRBV7-9 and J usage is TRBJ2-1; D may be TRBD2 (5 bases). This CDR3 contains 15 residues. CDR1 is SEHNR, CDR2 FQNEAQ, per germline (reference sequence). The V and J ends lost 3 bases and 10 bases respectively, with 19 bases between them. CDR3 sequence reads: CASSFKLGDPGEQFF. The CDR3 DNA follows: TGTGCCAGCAGCTTCAAATTGGGAGATCCTGGGGAGCAGTTCTTC.

J is TRBJ2-1 and V is TRBV6-2 or TRBV6-3; 10 bases are a match to TRBD2. Germline CDR1 reads MNHEY; CDR2 reads SVGEGT. The CDR3 is made up of 15 amino acids. The J segment lost 4 bases and the V segment lost 6 bases, leaving 6 bases of the junction unmatched. In nucleotides, the CDR3 is TGTGCCAGCAGATATACTAGCGGGACATACAATGAGCAGTTCTTC. Protein sequence: CASRYTSGTYNEQFF.

The rearrangement links TRBV20-1 to TRBJ2-5, with D tentatively TRBD1 (5 bases). The germline CDR1 and CDR2 sequences are DFQATT and SNEGSKA (reference sequence). This CDR3 has 15 residues. V dropped 2 bases and J dropped 4 bases, with 17 bases sitting between them. CDR3 amino acids: CSARRPQGGSETQYF. CDR3 sequence (DNA): TGCAGTGCTAGAAGGCCTCAGGGTGGTTCAGAGACCCAGTACTTC.

On this clonotype itself: A read error may account for a junction end that differs from germline. The chain combines TRBV9 with TRBJ2-5, with a tentative D call TRBD1 (6 bases). Germline V gives CDR1 SGDLS, CDR2 YYNGEE. This CDR3 region has 15 residues. The DNA of the CDR3 is TGTGCCCGCAGCGTAGCAGGGGAAAACCAAGAGACCCAGTACTTC. This codes for CARSVAGENQETQYF.

Comment on this clonotype: This may come from a read error, since a much larger clone is one base off. The chain is built from TRBV7-2 and TRBJ2-3; TRBD1 matches at 7 bases. This CDR3 contains 15 residues. Germline trimming cut 7 bases from V and 5 bases from J; bases unmatched to any gene: 12. Germline CDR1 reads SGHTA; CDR2 reads FQGNSA. The chain's CDR3 is CASTAWRSGGDTQYF. CDR3 coding DNA: TGTGCCAGCACCGCATGGCGATCAGGGGGAGATACGCAGTATTTT.

J is TRBJ2-5 and V is TRBV4-3, with 10 bases identical to TRBD1. The DNA matches TRBJ2-7 better at its end, which makes the J call doubtful. The CDR3 has 14 amino acids. Germline CDR1 is LGHNA and CDR2 is YSLEER. CDR3 loop: CASSATGGAYEQYF. CDR3 nucleotides: TGCGCCAGCAGCGCGACAGGGGGCGCGTACGAGCAGTACTTC.

The CDR3 sequence: CASGGLAGGGKQETQYF. Written as DNA, the CDR3 is TGTGCCAGCGGGGGACTAGCGGGAGGGGGGAAACAAGAGACCCAGTACTTC. The chain carries TRBV27 and TRBJ2-5; TRBD2 matches 16 bases. The V gene's germline CDR1 is MNHEY and CDR2 SMNVEV (reference sequence). V shed 8 bases and J 2 bases; nucleotides not matched to a gene: 8. CDR3 length: 17 amino acids.

The chain is built from TRBV9 and TRBJ1-2, with D perhaps TRBD1 (5 bases). CDR1 and CDR2 from the germline V gene are SGDLS and YYNGEE. This CDR3 has 14 residues. Trimming removed 6 bases at V and 4 bases at J, with 16 bases between. CDR3 region: CASTSAQGPYGYTF. CDR3 nucleotide sequence: TGTGCCAGCACCTCGGCCCAGGGACCCTATGGCTACACCTTC.

The V gene is TRBV29-1, the J gene TRBJ1-1; possibly TRBD1 for D (6 bases). The germline V and J ends were trimmed by 4 bases and 0 bases, with 9 bases remaining between them. This CDR3 contains 13 residues. The germline CDR1 and CDR2 sequences are SQVTM and ANQGSEA. The CDR3 DNA is TGCAGCGTTGGAGACAGGTTGAACACTGAAGCTTTCTTT. Translation gives CSVGDRLNTEAFF. Variable domain in full (rest from reference TRBV29-1 and TRBJ1-1): SAVISQKPSRDICQRGTSLTIQCQVDSQVTMMFWYRQQPGQSLTLIATANQGSEATYESGFVIDKFPISRPNLTFSTLTVSNMSPEDSSIYLCSVGDRLNTEAFFGQGTRLTVV.

The chain joins TRBV15 to TRBJ2-7, with 8 positions matching TRBD1. The CDR3 is 16 residues long. V shed 3 bases and J 4 bases; nucleotides not matched to a gene: 11. The germline CDR1 and CDR2 sequences are LNHNV and YYDKDF (reference sequence). Here the CDR3 DNA reads TGTGCCACCAGCAGTCCCAATAGGGACAGGATGTACGAGCAGTACTTC. Residues: CATSSPNRDRMYEQYF.

The chain employs TRBV28 and TRBJ2-3; 12 bases line up with TRBD1. V shed 6 bases and J 2 bases; nucleotides not matched to a gene: 6. The germline V gene has CDR1 MDHEN and CDR2 SYDVKM. This CDR3 has 16 amino acids. The CDR3 sequence is CASRAGTGGSTDTQYF. CDR3 nucleotide sequence: TGTGCCAGCAGGGCCGGGACAGGGGGCTCCACAGATACGCAGTATTTT.

V gene TRBV28 combines with J gene TRBJ1-5, with 8 bases identical to TRBD1. The CDR3 is 16 residues long. The germline V gene has CDR1 MDHEN and CDR2 SYDVKM. The J segment lost 2 bases and the V segment lost 1 base, leaving 4 bases of the junction unmatched. DNA for the CDR3: TGTGCCAGCAGTTTATATGGACAGGGCGGCAATCAGCCCCAGCATTTT. This encodes CASSLYGQGGNQPQHF.

This clonotype was picked up a small number of times. The V call is TRBV20-1, the J call TRBJ2-7, with D unclear. Germline CDR1 is DFQATT and CDR2 is SNEGSKA (reference sequence). CDR3 size: 14 residues. The V and J ends lost 3 bases and 2 bases respectively, with 14 bases between them. In DNA, the CDR3 is TGCAGTGCTAGGACCCCGGCTGGGACCTACGAGCAGTACTTC. Translated: CSARTPAGTYEQYF.

The CDR3 reads CASTSGRPPLHF. The CDR3, as DNA: TGTGCCAGCACCTCAGGGAGGCCACCCCTCCACTTT. The V and J genes are TRBV28 and TRBJ1-6; D is possibly TRBD1 (5 bases). Germline V gene sequence: CDR1 MDHEN, CDR2 SYDVKM. Trimming pared 7 bases from V and 11 bases from J, leaving 12 bases between. The CDR3 is 12 residues long.

This clonotype was seen only a few times. The chain combines TRBV7-2 with TRBJ1-1; D is unresolved. The CDR3 covers 13 residues. The V and J ends lost 1 base and 10 bases respectively, with 13 bases between them. Per germline, CDR1 SGHTA and CDR2 FQGNSA. The DNA for the CDR3 is TGTGCCAGCAGCTTAGTCCGCGAGTTAGGAGCTTTCTTT. It codes for CASSLVRELGAFF.

The chain employs TRBV20-1 and TRBJ1-2, with D hard to call. Trimming cost V 0 bases and J 0 bases, with 11 bases left between them. Germline lookup yields CDR1 DFQATT and CDR2 SNEGSKA (reference sequence). This CDR3 is built from 15 residues. The CDR3 DNA reads TGCAGTGCTAGAGATCTGGGGTTGGCTAACTATGGCTACACCTTC. This codes for CSARDLGLANYGYTF.

CDR3 region: CATSRGRGGSNQPQHF. CDR3 nucleotide sequence: TGTGCCACCAGCAGAGGCAGGGGCGGAAGCAATCAGCCCCAGCATTTT. The genes are TRBV15 and TRBJ1-5; a possible D gene is TRBD1 (6 bases). The V end was cut by 1 base, the J end by 1 base, with 11 bases between. The CDR3 has 16 amino acids. Looked up from germline, CDR1 is LNHNV and CDR2 is YYDKDF (reference sequence).

The chain couples TRBV11-3 to TRBJ2-1; weak D call: TRBD1 (6 bases). V was clipped by 6 bases and J by 13 bases, with 22 bases between them. The germline V gene encodes CDR1 SGHNT and CDR2 YENEEA. The CDR3 totals 14 residues. CDR3 sequence: CASSGRGSPETQFF. CDR3 nucleotides: TGTGCCAGCAGTGGCAGGGGTTCCCCAGAGACCCAGTTCTTC.